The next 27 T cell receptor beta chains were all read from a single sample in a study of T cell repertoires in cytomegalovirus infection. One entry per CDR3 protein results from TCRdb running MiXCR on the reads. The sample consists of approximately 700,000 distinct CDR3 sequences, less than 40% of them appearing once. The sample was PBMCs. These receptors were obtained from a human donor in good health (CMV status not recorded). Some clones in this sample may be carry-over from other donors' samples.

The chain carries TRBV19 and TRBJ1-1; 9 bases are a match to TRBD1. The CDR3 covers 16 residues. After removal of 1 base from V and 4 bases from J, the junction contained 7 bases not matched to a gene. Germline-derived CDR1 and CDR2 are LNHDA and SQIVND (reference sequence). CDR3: CASSIAMTGGITEAFF. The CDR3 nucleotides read TGTGCCAGTAGTATAGCGATGACAGGGGGGATCACTGAAGCTTTCTTT. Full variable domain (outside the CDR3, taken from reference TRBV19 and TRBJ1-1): DGGITQSPKYLFRKEGQNVTLSCEQNLNHDAMYWYRQDPGQGLRLIYYSQIVNDFQKGDIAEGYSVSREKKESFPLTVTSAQKNPTAFYLCASSIAMTGGITEAFFGQGTRLTVV.

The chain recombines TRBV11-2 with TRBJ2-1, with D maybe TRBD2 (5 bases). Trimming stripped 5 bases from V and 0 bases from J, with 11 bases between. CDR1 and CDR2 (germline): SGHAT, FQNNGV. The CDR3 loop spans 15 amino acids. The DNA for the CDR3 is TGTGCCAGCAGCCTACTGAGGGACTCCTACAATGAGCAGTTCTTC. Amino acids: CASSLLRDSYNEQFF.

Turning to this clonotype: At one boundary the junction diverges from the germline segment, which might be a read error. The CDR3 DNA reads TGTGCCAGCATTTACTCAGGGGGAGATAATTCACCCCTCCACTTT. Translation gives CASIYSGGDNSPLHF. The rearrangement joins TRBV6-2 or TRBV6-3 to TRBJ1-6; TRBD1 matches at 7 bases. From germline, CDR1 is MNHEY and CDR2 SVGEGT. The CDR3 runs to 15 residues.

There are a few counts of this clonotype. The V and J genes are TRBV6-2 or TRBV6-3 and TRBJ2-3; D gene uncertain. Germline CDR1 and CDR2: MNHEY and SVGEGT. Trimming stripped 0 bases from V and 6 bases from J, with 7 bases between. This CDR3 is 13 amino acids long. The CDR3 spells CASSYSTGDTQYF. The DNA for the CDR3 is TGTGCCAGCAGTTACTCGACCGGGGATACGCAGTATTTT.

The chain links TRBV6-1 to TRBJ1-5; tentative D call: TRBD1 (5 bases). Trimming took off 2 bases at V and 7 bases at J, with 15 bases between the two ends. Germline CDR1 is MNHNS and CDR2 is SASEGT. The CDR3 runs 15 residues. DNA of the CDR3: TGTGCCAGCAGTGAACATGGACATACGGTACAGCCCCAGCATTTT. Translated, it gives CASSEHGHTVQPQHF.

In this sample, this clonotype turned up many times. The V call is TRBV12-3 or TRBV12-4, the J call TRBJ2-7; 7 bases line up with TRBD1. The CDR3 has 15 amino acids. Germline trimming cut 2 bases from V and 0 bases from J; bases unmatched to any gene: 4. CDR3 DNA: TGTGCCAGCAGTTTATCACAGGGGCCCTCCTACGAGCAGTACTTC. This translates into CASSLSQGPSYEQYF.

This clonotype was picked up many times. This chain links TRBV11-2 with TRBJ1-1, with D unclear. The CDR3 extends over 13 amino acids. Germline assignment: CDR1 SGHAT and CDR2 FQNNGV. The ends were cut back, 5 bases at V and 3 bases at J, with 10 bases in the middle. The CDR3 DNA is TGTGCCAGCAGCCGGGCGTGGGACACTGAAGCTTTCTTT. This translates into CASSRAWDTEAFF.

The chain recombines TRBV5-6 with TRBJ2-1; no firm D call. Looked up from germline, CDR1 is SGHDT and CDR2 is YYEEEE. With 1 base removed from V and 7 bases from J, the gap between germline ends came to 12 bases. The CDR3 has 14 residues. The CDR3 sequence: CASSLRTNLNEQFF. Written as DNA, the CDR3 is TGTGCCAGCAGCTTGAGAACTAACTTGAATGAGCAGTTCTTC.

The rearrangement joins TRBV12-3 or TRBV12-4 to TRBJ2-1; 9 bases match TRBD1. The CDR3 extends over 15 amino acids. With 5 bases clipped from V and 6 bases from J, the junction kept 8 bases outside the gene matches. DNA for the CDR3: TGTGCCAGCAGTCTGGGGGACAGGGTCAGCAATGAGCAGTTCTTC. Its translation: CASSLGDRVSNEQFF.

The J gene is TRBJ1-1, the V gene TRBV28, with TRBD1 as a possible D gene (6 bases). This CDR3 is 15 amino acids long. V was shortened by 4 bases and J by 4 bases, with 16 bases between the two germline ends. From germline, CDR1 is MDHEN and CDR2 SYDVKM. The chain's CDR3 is CASSYPPAGATEAFF. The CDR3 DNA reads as TGTGCCAGCAGTTACCCCCCGGCGGGGGCCACTGAAGCTTTCTTT.

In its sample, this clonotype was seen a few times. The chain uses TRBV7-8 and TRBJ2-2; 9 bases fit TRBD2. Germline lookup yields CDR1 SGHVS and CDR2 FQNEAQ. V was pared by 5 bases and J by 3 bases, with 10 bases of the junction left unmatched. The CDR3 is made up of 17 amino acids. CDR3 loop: CASSPRPRLADTGELFF. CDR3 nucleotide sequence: TGTGCCAGCAGCCCTAGGCCGCGACTAGCGGACACCGGGGAGCTGTTTTTT. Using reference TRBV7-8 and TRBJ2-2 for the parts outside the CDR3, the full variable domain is GAGVSQSPRYKVAKRGQDVALRCDPISGHVSLFWYQQALGQGPEFLTYFQNEAQLDKSGLPSDRFFAERPEGSVSTLKIQRTQQEDSAVYLCASSPRPRLADTGELFFGEGSRLTVL.

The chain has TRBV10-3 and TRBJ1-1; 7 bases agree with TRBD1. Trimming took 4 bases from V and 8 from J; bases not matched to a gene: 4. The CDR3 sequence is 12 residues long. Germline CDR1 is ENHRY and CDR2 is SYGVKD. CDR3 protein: CAISGTTGEAFF. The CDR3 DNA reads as TGTGCCATCAGTGGAACGACAGGGGAAGCTTTCTTT.

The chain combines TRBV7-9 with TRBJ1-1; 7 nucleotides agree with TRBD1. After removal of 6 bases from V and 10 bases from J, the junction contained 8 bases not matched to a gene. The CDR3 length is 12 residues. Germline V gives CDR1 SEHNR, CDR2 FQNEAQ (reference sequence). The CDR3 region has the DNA TGTGCCAGCAGACTAACAGGGGAGGTAGCTTTCTTT. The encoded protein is CASRLTGEVAFF. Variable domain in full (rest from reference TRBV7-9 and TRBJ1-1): DTGVSQNPRHKITKRGQNVTFRCDPISEHNRLYWYRQTLGQGPEFLTYFQNEAQLEKSRLLSDRFSAERPKGSFSTLEIQRTEQGDSAMYLCASRLTGEVAFFGQGTRLTVV.

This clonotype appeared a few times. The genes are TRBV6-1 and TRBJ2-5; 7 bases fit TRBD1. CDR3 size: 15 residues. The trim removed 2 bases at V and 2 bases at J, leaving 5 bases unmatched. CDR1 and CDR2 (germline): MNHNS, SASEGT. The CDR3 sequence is CASSELGTAQETQYF. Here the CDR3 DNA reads TGTGCCAGCAGTGAATTGGGGACAGCTCAAGAGACCCAGTACTTC.

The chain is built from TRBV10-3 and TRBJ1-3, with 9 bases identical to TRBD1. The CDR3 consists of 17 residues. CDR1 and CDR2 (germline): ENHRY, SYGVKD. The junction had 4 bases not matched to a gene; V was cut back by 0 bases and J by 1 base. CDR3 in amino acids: CAISESEGTGSGNTIYF. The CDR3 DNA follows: TGTGCCATCAGTGAGTCGGAAGGGACAGGGTCTGGAAACACCATATATTTT.

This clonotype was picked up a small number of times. The CDR3 spells CSVTGLPNTEAFF. CDR3 nucleotides: TGCAGCGTCACGGGACTCCCGAACACTGAAGCTTTCTTT. The chain uses TRBV29-1 and TRBJ1-1; D perhaps matches TRBD1 (5 bases). Trimming cost V 6 bases and J 1 base, with 12 bases left between them. Looked up from germline, CDR1 is SQVTM and CDR2 is ANQGSEA. The CDR3 sequence is 13 residues long.

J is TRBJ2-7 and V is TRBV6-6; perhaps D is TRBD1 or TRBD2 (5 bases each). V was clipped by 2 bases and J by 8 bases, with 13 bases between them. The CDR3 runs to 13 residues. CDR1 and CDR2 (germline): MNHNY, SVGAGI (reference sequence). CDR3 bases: TGTGCCAGCAGTTACGCCGGGACGGCCAAGCAGTACTTC. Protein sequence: CASSYAGTAKQYF.

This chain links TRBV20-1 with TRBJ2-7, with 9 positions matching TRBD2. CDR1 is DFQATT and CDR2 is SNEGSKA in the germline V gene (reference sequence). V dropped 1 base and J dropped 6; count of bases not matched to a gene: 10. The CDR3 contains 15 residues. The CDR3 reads CSARAGGRGTSEQYF. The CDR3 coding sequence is TGCAGTGCTAGAGCTGGCGGGAGGGGGACTTCCGAGCAGTACTTC.

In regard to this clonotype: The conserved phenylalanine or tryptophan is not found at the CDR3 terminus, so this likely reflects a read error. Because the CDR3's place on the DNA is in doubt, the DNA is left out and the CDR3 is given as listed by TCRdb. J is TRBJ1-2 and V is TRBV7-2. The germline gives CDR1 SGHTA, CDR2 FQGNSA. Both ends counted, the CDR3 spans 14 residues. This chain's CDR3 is CASSRQGQTDGYTL.

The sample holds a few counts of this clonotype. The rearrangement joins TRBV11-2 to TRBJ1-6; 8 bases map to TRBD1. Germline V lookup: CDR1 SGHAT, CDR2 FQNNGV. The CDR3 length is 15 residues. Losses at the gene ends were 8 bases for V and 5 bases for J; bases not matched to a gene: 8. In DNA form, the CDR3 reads TGTGCCAGCCGTAGGACAGGGAGGGATAATTCACCCCTCCACTTT. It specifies CASRRTGRDNSPLHF.

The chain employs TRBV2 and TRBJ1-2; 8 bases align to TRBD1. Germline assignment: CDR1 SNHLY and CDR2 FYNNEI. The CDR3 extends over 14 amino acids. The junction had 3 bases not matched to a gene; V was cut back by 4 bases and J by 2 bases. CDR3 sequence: CASSGQGRNYGYTF. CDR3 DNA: TGTGCCAGCAGTGGACAGGGGCGCAACTATGGCTACACCTTC.

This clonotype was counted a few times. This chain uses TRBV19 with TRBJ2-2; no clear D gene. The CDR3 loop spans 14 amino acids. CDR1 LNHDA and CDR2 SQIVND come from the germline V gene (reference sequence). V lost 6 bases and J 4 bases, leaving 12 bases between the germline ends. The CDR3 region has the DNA TGTGCCAGTAGGGGTTACTACACCACCGGGGAGCTGTTTTTT. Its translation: CASRGYYTTGELFF.

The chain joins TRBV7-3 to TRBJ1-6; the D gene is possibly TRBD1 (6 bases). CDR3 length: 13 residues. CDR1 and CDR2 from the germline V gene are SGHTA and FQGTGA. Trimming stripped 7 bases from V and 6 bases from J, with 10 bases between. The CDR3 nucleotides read TGTGCCAGCACAGAGGGGGGTAATTCACCCCTCCACTTT. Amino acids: CASTEGGNSPLHF.

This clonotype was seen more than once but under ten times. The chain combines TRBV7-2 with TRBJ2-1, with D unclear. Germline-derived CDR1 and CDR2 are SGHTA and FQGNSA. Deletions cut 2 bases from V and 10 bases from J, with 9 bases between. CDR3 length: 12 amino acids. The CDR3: CASSLPVNEQFF. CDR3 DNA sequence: TGTGCCAGCAGCTTACCTGTAAACGAGCAGTTCTTC.

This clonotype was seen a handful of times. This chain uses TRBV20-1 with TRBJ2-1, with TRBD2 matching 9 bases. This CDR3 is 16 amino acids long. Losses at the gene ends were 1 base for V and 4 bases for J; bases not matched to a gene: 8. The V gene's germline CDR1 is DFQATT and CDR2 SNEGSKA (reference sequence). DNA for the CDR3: TGCAGTGCTAGAGGGGGAACTAGCGGGTCTTACAATGAGCAGTTCTTC. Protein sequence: CSARGGTSGSYNEQFF.

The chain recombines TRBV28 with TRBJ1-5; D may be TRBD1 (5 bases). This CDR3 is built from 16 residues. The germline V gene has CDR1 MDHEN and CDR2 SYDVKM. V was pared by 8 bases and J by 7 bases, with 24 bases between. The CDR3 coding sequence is TGTGCCAGCCTACCCCGGGGCCAGGGTTGGAGCCAGCCCCAGCATTTT. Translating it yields CASLPRGQGWSQPQHF.

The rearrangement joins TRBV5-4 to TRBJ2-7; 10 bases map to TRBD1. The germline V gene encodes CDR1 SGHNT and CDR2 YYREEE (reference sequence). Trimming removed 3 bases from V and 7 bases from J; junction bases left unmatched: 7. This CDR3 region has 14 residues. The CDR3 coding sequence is TGTGCCAGCAGCTCGCGACAGGGGGCGCGTGAGCAGTACTTC. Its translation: CASSSRQGAREQYF.